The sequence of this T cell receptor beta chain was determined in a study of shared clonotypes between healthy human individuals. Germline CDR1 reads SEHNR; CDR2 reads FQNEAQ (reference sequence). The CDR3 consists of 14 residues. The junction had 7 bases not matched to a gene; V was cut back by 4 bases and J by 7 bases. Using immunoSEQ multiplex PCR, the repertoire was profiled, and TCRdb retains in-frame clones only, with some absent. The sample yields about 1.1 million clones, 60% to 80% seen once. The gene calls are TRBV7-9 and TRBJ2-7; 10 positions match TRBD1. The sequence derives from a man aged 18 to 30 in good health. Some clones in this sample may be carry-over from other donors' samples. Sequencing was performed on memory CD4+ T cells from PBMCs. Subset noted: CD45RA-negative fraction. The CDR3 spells CASSSGQGPPEQYF. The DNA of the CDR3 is TGTGCCAGCAGCTCGGGACAGGGGCCACCTGAGCAGTACTTC.